A single sample is the source of the 20 T cell receptor beta chains below, sequenced in a study of blood T cell repertoires in COVID-19. Repertoires were generated with immunoSEQ multiplex PCR, while TCRdb's copy carries only in-frame clones and drops some. The sample has about 90,000 clones, 80% to 85% seen once. The sample was peripheral blood. Every receptor here comes from a woman older than 75 with active or convalescent COVID-19.

The chain uses TRBV6-6 and TRBJ2-7; possibly TRBD1 for D (5 bases). CDR1 and CDR2 from the germline V gene are MNHNY and SVGAGI (reference sequence). CDR3 length: 15 amino acids. Trimming stripped 0 bases from V and 2 bases from J, with 11 bases between. As DNA, the CDR3 is TGTGCCAGCAGTTACTCGACCGGACAAGCCTACGAGCAGTACTTC. Protein sequence: CASSYSTGQAYEQYF.

The rearrangement joins TRBV19 to TRBJ2-7; weak D call: TRBD1 (5 bases). The V gene lost 3 bases and the J gene lost 6 bases, with 15 bases spanning the gap. CDR1 LNHDA and CDR2 SQIVND come from the germline V gene (reference sequence). The length of the CDR3 is 14 residues. The CDR3 region has the DNA TGTGCCAGTAGTATGTCCGCAGGGTTGGGCGAGCAGTACTTC. It translates to CASSMSAGLGEQYF. Complete variable domain (other parts from reference TRBV19 and TRBJ2-7): DGGITQSPKYLFRKEGQNVTLSCEQNLNHDAMYWYRQDPGQGLRLIYYSQIVNDFQKGDIAEGYSVSREKKESFPLTVTSAQKNPTAFYLCASSMSAGLGEQYFGPGTRLTVT.

The CDR3 is CASSFNSRTQYF. Written as DNA, the CDR3 is TGTGCCAGCAGTTTCAACTCGCGAACGCAGTATTTT. The chain has TRBV12-3 or TRBV12-4 and TRBJ2-3, with unresolved D. V lost 3 bases, J lost 9 bases, and 10 bases lay in between. There are 12 residues in the CDR3.

The rearrangement uses TRBV2 and TRBJ2-3; no firm D call. V lost 7 bases, J lost 2 bases, and 13 bases lay in between. Per the germline V gene, CDR1 is SNHLY and CDR2 is FYNNEI. CDR3 length: 14 amino acids. The DNA of the CDR3 is TGTGCCAGCACCGACCCCGGGTTCACAGATACGCAGTATTTT. Amino acids: CASTDPGFTDTQYF.

The J gene is TRBJ2-3, the V gene TRBV6-5; D unclear. Germline V lookup: CDR1 MNHEY, CDR2 SVGAGI. Between the trimmed V and J ends, which lost 6 bases and 0 bases, there was a span of 10 bases. The CDR3 sequence is 14 residues long. The CDR3 loop reads CASSSISSTDTQYF. The CDR3 DNA follows: TGTGCCAGCAGCTCTATCTCTAGCACAGATACGCAGTATTTT.

The rearrangement links TRBV9 to TRBJ2-1; 7 bases line up with TRBD2. After removal of 4 bases from V and 4 bases from J, the junction contained 8 bases not matched to a gene. CDR1 SGDLS and CDR2 YYNGEE come from the germline V gene. The CDR3 has 15 residues. CDR3 coding DNA: TGTGCCAGCAGCTCAAGCACGGGGGGTTACAATGAGCAGTTCTTC. Protein: CASSSSTGGYNEQFF.

The chain has TRBV15 and TRBJ2-1; 7 bases align to TRBD1. Germline V gene data show CDR1 as LNHNV and CDR2 as YYDKDF (reference sequence). The CDR3 runs to 16 residues. Trimming took 2 bases from V and 3 from J; bases not matched to a gene: 7. DNA for the CDR3: TGTGCCACCAGCAGATCCGGGGCAGGGGGCTACAATGAGCAGTTCTTC. Translating gives CATSRSGAGGYNEQFF.

V gene TRBV5-1 combines with J gene TRBJ1-6; TRBD1 aligns across 12 bases. J was trimmed by 12 bases and V by 4 bases; bases with no gene match: 14. Germline-derived CDR1 and CDR2 are SGHRS and YFSETQ. The CDR3 is 17 residues long. The CDR3: CASSLKPGTGGSQPLHF. The CDR3 nucleotides read TGCGCCAGCAGCCTTAAACCCGGGACAGGGGGCTCTCAACCCCTCCACTTT.

This sequence joins TRBV19 and TRBJ2-2, with 7 bases lining up with TRBD1. In germline, CDR1 is LNHDA, CDR2 SQIVND (reference sequence). CDR3 length: 15 residues. The ends lost 4 bases at V and 1 base at J; junction bases unmatched: 3. CDR3 in DNA: TGTGCCAGTAGTAAAAGGGGGCAGAACACCGGGGAGCTGTTTTTT. Amino acids: CASSKRGQNTGELFF.

The rearrangement links TRBV6-6 to TRBJ1-2, with 9 bases identical to TRBD1. Trimming took 6 bases from V and 5 from J; bases not matched to a gene: 7. The length of the CDR3 is 14 residues. The V gene's germline CDR1 is MNHNY and CDR2 SVGAGI (reference sequence). CDR3 loop: CASSPTGGRYGYTF. CDR3 nucleotide sequence: TGTGCCAGCAGCCCGACAGGGGGGAGATATGGCTACACCTTC.

This clone was counted only a few times. J is TRBJ1-6 and V is TRBV11-3; D call uncertain. Trimming pared 1 base from V and 6 bases from J, leaving 13 bases between. There are 16 residues in the CDR3. In germline, CDR1 is SGHNT, CDR2 YENEEA. The CDR3 DNA reads as TGTGCCAGCAGCTTAGGGCGCGGTTACCCTAATTCACCCCTCCACTTT. Residues: CASSLGRGYPNSPLHF. The whole variable domain, remainder taken from reference TRBV11-3 and TRBJ1-6, is EAGVVQSPRYKIIEKKQPVAFWCNPISGHNTLYWYLQNLGQGPELLIRYENEEAVDDSQLPKDRFSAERLKGVDSTLKIQPAELGDSAVYLCASSLGRGYPNSPLHFGNGTRLTVT.

The rearrangement uses TRBV9 and TRBJ2-1; D may be TRBD1 (5 bases). The CDR3 consists of 15 residues. Germline CDR1 and CDR2: SGDLS and YYNGEE. The V end lost 0 bases, the J end lost 5 bases, and 12 bases lay between the germline ends. DNA of the CDR3: TGTGCCAGCAGCGTAGGACAGTACCCGGACAATGAGCAGTTCTTC. Translated, it gives CASSVGQYPDNEQFF.

J is TRBJ1-2 and V is TRBV30; perhaps TRBD1 as D (6 bases). The germline gives CDR1 GTSNPN, CDR2 SVGIG (reference sequence). The V end was cut by 3 bases, the J end by 4 bases, with 12 bases between. This CDR3 spans 13 amino acids. CDR3 nucleotides: TGTGCCTGGAGCCAGGGGAGGGCCTATGGCTACACCTTC. Protein sequence: CAWSQGRAYGYTF.

The chain couples TRBV25-1 to TRBJ1-1, with TRBD1 identical over 10 bases. CDR1 and CDR2 (germline): MGHDK, SYGVNS. V shed 6 bases and J 5 bases; nucleotides not matched to a gene: 9. CDR3 length: 15 amino acids. This CDR3 is CASRARQGARTEAFF. DNA for the CDR3: TGTGCCAGCAGGGCTCGACAGGGGGCGCGTACTGAAGCTTTCTTT.

The CDR3 DNA reads as TGTGCCACCAGCCTCGACGGGTTGGAGACCCAGTACTTC. It codes for CATSLDGLETQYF. The rearrangement joins TRBV24-1 to TRBJ2-5, with unresolved D. Trimming took 7 bases from V and 5 from J, leaving 13 bases between them. CDR3 length equals 13 residues. Germline values: CDR1 KGHDR, CDR2 SFDVKD.

The rearrangement joins TRBV29-1 to TRBJ2-1; D is undetermined. Germline lookup yields CDR1 SQVTM and CDR2 ANQGSEA. V was clipped by 3 bases and J by 5 bases, with 8 bases between them. The CDR3 totals 12 residues. As DNA, the CDR3 is TGCAGCGTTGAGTGGGCAGACAATGAGCAGTTCTTC. Its translation is CSVEWADNEQFF.

The sample holds one count of this clone. The genes are TRBV7-9 and TRBJ2-3, with D tentatively TRBD2 (5 bases). The germline V gene encodes CDR1 SEHNR and CDR2 FQNEAQ (reference sequence). This CDR3 region has 15 residues. With 5 bases removed from V and 0 bases from J, the gap between germline ends came to 12 bases. CDR3 protein: CASSIRGGSTDTQYF. CDR3 coding DNA: TGTGCCAGCAGCATAAGAGGCGGGAGCACAGATACGCAGTATTTT.

This rearrangement joins TRBV27 to TRBJ2-3; possible D gene TRBD2, 7 bases. The germline gives CDR1 MNHEY, CDR2 SMNVEV (reference sequence). This CDR3 has 16 residues. Trimming took 6 bases from V and 1 from J, leaving 17 bases between them. In DNA form, the CDR3 reads TGTGCCAGCAGGCTTGCGGGGGCCTTCGGCACAGATACGCAGTATTTT. The encoded protein is CASRLAGAFGTDTQYF.

The J gene is TRBJ2-2, the V gene TRBV7-3; 11 bases are a match to TRBD2. Germline CDR1 reads SGHTA; CDR2 reads FQGTGA. CDR3 length equals 18 residues. The junction had 12 bases not matched to a gene; V was cut back by 3 bases and J by 6 bases. The CDR3 nucleotides are TGTGCCAGCAGCTTGTGGGCTAGCGGGAGGAGGGATCCCGGGGAGCTGTTTTTT. Translating it yields CASSLWASGRRDPGELFF.

The genes are TRBV6-5 and TRBJ1-5; no reliable D call. The length of the CDR3 is 14 residues. Germline V gene lookup returns CDR1 MNHEY and CDR2 SVGAGI. Between the trimmed V and J ends, which lost 8 bases and 0 bases, there was a span of 11 bases. The CDR3 spells CASSHSFSNQPQHF. CDR3 coding DNA: TGTGCCAGCTCCCACTCGTTTAGCAATCAGCCCCAGCATTTT.